The TCR beta chain under discussion was sequenced for a study of identical twins. Broader study findings: Out-of-frame alpha sequences that twins shared showed excess low generation probability. Abundant beta clonotypes from cord blood bore fewer insertions; memory repertoires lacked this pattern. Compared with models, monozygotic twins showed more out-of-frame TCR alpha sharing.

Germline CDR1 SQVTM, CDR2 ANQGSEA. The CDR3 consists of 13 residues. V dropped 5 bases and J dropped 4 bases, with 14 bases sitting between them. MiXCR was run by TCRdb on the 5' RACE reads, yielding one entry per CDR3 protein. The data contain about 690,000 distinct CDR3 sequences, 6.1% of them seen just once; the ten biggest clones take up under 2%. This clonotype was seen many times. The antigen is not known. This chain uses TRBV29-1 with TRBJ1-2, with D maybe TRBD1 (6 bases). Sequenced input: naive T cells sorted from blood. This TCR derives from a man between 18 and 35 years old in good health. Here the CDR3 reads CSVLTGLFYGYTF. The CDR3 coding sequence is TGCAGCGTTCTAACAGGGTTATTCTATGGCTACACCTTC.